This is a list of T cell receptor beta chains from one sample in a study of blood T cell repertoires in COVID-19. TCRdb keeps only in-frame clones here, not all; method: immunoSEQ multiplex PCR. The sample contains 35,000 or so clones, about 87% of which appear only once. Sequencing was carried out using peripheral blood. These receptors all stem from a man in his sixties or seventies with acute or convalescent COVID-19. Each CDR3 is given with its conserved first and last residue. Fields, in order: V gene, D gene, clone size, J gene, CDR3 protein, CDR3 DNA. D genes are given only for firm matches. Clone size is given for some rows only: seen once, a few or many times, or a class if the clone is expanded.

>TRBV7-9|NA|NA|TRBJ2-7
CASSLEMRGQYF
TGTGCCAGCAGCTTAGAGATGAGAGGGCAGTACTTC
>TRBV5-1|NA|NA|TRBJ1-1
CASSALRTEAFF
TGCGCCAGCAGCGCTCTGAGGACTGAAGCTTTCTTT
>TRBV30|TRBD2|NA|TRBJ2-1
CAWDRGTSLNEQFF
TGTGCCTGGGATAGAGGGACTAGCTTAAATGAGCAGTTCTTC
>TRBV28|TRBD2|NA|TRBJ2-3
CASSSSTSGRAEGTQYF
TGTGCCAGCAGTTCATCCACTAGCGGGAGGGCCGAGGGTACGCAGTATTTT
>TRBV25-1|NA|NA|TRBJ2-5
CASSFLSETQYF
TGTGCCAGCAGCTTCCTGAGTGAGACCCAGTACTTC
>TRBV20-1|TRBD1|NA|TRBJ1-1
CSARTGSEAFF
TGCAGTGCTAGGACAGGGAGTGAAGCTTTCTTT
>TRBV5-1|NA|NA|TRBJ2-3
CASSLVGQSTDTRYF
TGCGCCAGCAGCTTGGTTGGACAGAGCACAGATACGCGGTATTTT
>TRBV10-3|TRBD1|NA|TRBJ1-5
CATRDREDQPQHF
TGTGCCACCAGGGACAGGGAGGATCAGCCCCAGCATTTT
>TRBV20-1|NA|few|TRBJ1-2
CSASSGNYGYTF
TGCAGTGCTAGTTCAGGAAACTATGGCTACACCTTC
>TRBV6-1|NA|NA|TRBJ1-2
CASSDRGIYGYTF
TGTGCCAGCAGTGACAGGGGAATCTATGGCTACACCTTC
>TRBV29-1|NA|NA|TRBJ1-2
CSVERTEPNYGYTF
TGCAGCGTTGAACGGACAGAGCCTAACTATGGCTACACCTTC
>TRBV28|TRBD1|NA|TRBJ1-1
CASSKGAGTEAFF
TGTGCCAGTTCCAAGGGGGCCGGAACTGAAGCTTTCTTT
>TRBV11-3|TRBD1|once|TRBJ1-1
CASSQGQGFANTEAFF
TGTGCCAGCAGCCAGGGACAGGGGTTTGCGAACACTGAAGCTTTCTTT
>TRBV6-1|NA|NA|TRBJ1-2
CASSDRNYGYTF
TGTGCCAGCAGTGACCGTAACTATGGCTACACCTTC
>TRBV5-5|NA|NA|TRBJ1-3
CASSFQGVGGNTIYF
TGTGCCAGCAGCTTCCAGGGTGTGGGCGGAAACACCATATATTTT
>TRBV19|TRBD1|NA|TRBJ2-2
CASGRDSNTGELFF
TGTGCCTCCGGCAGGGACAGTAACACCGGGGAGCTGTTTTTT
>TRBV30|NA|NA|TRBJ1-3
CAWSAPQVSLGNTIYF
TGTGCCTGGAGTGCGCCACAGGTATCCTTGGGAAACACCATATATTTT
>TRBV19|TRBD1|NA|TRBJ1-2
CASRNAGTGGYELWGYTF
TGTGCCAGTAGAAACGCCGGGACAGGGGGCTACGAACTGTGGGGCTACACCTTC
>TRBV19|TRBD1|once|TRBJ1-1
CATRGTVNTEAFF
TGTGCCACCAGGGGGACGGTGAACACTGAAGCTTTCTTT
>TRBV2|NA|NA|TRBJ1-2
CASGPGRNYGYTF
TGTGCCAGCGGCCCCGGGAGGAACTATGGCTACACCTTC
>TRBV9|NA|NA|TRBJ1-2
CASSVEPYSRLNGYTF
TGTGCCAGCAGCGTAGAGCCCTATTCGCGACTGAATGGCTACACCTTC
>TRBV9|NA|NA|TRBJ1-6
CASNLGNRTPLHF
TGTGCCAGCAACTTAGGGAACAGGACACCCCTCCACTTT
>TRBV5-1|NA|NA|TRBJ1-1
CASSSSGSMNTEAFF
TGCGCCAGCAGCTCGTCGGGGTCAATGAACACTGAAGCTTTCTTT
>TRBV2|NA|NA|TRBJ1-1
CASHYLADSEAFF
TGTGCCAGCCATTATTTGGCAGACTCGGAAGCTTTCTTT
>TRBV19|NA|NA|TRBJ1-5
CASRLGGNSNQPQHF
TGTGCCAGTAGATTGGGGGGGAATAGCAATCAGCCCCAGCATTTT
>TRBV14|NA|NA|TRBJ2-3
CASSHGSLGSADTQYF
TGTGCCAGCAGCCATGGCTCCCTAGGGAGCGCAGATACGCAGTATTTT
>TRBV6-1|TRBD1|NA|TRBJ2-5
CASSETGTGSLGETQYF
TGTGCCAGCAGTGAAACCGGGACAGGGTCTTTGGGCGAGACCCAGTACTTC
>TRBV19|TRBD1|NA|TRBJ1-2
CASSSPPGQGAYGYTF
TGTGCCAGTAGTTCCCCTCCCGGACAGGGGGCCTATGGCTACACCTTC
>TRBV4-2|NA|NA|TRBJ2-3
CASSQDSTDTQYF
TGTGCCAGCAGCCAAGATTCGACAGATACGCAGTATTTT
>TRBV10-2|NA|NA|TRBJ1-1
CASSDVSTEAFF
TGCGCCAGCAGTGATGTCTCCACTGAAGCTTTCTTT
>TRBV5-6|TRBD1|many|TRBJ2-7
CASSSDRGPYSYEQYF
TGTGCCAGCAGCTCGGACAGGGGGCCTTACTCCTACGAGCAGTACTTC
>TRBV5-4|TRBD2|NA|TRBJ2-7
CASSLVAGSNNEQYF
TGTGCCAGCAGCTTGGTAGCGGGGTCGAACAACGAGCAGTACTTC
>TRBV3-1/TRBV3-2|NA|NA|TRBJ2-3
CASSQDRSSGVPDTQYF
TGTGCCAGCAGCCAAGATCGTAGTAGCGGCGTTCCAGATACGCAGTATTTT
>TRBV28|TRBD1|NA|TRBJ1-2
CASSPQGARGYTF
TGTGCCAGCAGTCCACAGGGGGCGCGTGGCTACACCTTC
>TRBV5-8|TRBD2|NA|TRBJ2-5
CASSRSFGLELQETQYF
TGTGCCAGCAGCCGTTCATTCGGACTAGAACTCCAAGAGACCCAGTACTTC
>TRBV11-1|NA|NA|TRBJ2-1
CASSLEPHPYNEQFF
TGTGCCAGCAGCTTAGAGCCTCACCCCTACAATGAGCAGTTCTTC
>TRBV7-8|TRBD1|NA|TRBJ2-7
CASSLGQGGEQYF
TGTGCCAGCAGCTTGGGACAGGGGGGAGAGCAGTACTTC
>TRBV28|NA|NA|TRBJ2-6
CASRYAVISGANVLTF
TGTGCCAGCAGGTATGCGGTGATCTCTGGGGCCAACGTCCTGACTTTC
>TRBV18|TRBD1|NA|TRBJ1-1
CASSPGGDAEAFF
TGTGCCAGCTCCCCAGGGGGCGACGCTGAAGCTTTCTTT
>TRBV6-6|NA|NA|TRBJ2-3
CASSYPAPAAAQYF
TGTGCCAGCAGTTACCCCGCCCCGGCGGCCGCGCAGTATTTT
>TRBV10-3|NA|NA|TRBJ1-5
CAIQGSGGQPQHF
TGTGCCATCCAAGGCTCTGGAGGGCAGCCCCAGCATTTT
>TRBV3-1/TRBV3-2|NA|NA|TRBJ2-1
CASSPGGISYNEQFF
TGTGCCAGCAGCCCCGGGGGAATCTCCTACAATGAGCAGTTCTTC
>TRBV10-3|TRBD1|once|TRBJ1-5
CAISGTGDQPQHF
TGTGCCATCAGCGGGACAGGGGATCAGCCCCAGCATTTT
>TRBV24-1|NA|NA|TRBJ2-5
CATSDLSSGLQETQYF
TGTGCCACCAGTGATTTGTCCAGCGGACTCCAAGAGACCCAGTACTTC
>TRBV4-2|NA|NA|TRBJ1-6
CASSQVSGADSPLHF
TGTGCCAGCAGCCAAGTTTCAGGGGCGGATTCACCCCTCCACTTT
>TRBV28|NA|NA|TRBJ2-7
CASAPPRGYEQYF
TGTGCCAGCGCTCCCCCACGCGGTTACGAGCAGTACTTC
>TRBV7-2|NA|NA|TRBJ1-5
CASSWGSQGNQPQHF
TGTGCCAGCAGCTGGGGTTCTCAGGGGAATCAGCCCCAGCATTTT
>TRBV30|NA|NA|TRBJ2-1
CAWTPVGWSDEQFF
TGTGCCTGGACCCCTGTTGGGTGGAGCGATGAGCAGTTCTTC
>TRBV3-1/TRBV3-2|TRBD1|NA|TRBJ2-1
CASSPGTVNEQFF
TGTGCCAGCAGCCCGGGGACAGTTAATGAGCAGTTCTTC
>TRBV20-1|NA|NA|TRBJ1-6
CSASVMGSTNSPLHF
TGCAGTGCTAGTGTAATGGGCAGCACTAATTCACCCCTCCACTTT
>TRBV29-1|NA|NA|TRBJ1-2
CSGAPYNGYGYTF
TGCAGCGGTGCACCGTATAACGGCTATGGCTACACCTTC
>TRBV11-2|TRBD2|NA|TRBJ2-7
CASSLDRRGGYEQYF
TGTGCCAGCAGCTTAGATAGGCGGGGGGGTTACGAGCAGTACTTC
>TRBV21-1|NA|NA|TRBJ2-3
CASSILTGGRQCTDTQYF
TGTGCCAGCAGCATACTGACGGGAGGCCGACAATGCACAGATACGCAGTATTTT
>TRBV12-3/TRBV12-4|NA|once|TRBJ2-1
CASVKGDYNEQFF
TGTGCCAGCGTAAAAGGGGACTACAATGAGCAGTTCTTC
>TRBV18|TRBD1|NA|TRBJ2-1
CASSPGQGDEQFF
TGTGCCAGCTCCCCAGGACAGGGCGATGAGCAGTTCTTC